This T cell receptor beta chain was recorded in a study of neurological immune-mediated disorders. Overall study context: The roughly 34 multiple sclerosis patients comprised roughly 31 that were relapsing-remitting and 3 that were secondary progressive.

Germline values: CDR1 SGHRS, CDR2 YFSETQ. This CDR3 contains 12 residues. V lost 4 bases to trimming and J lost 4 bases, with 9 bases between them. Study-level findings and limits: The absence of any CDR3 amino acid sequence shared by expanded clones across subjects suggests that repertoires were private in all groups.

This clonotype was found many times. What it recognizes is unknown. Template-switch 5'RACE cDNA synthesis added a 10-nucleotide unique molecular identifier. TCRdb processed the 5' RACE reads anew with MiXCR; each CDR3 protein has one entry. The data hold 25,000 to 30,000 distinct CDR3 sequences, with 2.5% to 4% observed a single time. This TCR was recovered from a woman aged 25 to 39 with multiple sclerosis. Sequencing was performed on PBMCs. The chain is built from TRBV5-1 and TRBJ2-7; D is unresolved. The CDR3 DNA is TGCGCCAGCAGCATCCCAACTTACGAGCAGTACTTC. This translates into CASSIPTYEQYF.